Presented here are 19 T cell receptor beta chains from one specimen sequenced in a study of T cell responses to AZD1222 COVID-19 vaccine. Profiled with immunoSEQ multiplex PCR; TCRdb holds only in-frame clones, not every one. The sample lists around 97,000 clones, 91% occurring once. Source: peripheral blood, taken on day 0 of AZD1222 vaccination. The origin of the receptors is an adult in good health.

This clone was seen more than once but under ten times. The gene calls are TRBV13 and TRBJ2-7; D unresolved. V shed 2 bases and J shed 2 bases, with 16 bases lying between them. This CDR3 is 16 amino acids long. Looked up from germline, CDR1 is PRHDT and CDR2 is FYEKMQ (reference sequence). The chain's CDR3 is CASSLTTTPTPYEQYF. The CDR3 DNA reads as TGTGCCAGCAGCTTAACAACGACACCTACCCCCTACGAGCAGTACTTC.

The rearrangement uses TRBV2 and TRBJ1-5; D is possibly TRBD1 (6 bases). V was clipped by 8 bases and J by 6 bases, with 8 bases between them. This CDR3 contains 11 residues. Germline CDR1 and CDR2: SNHLY and FYNNEI. The CDR3: CASGGRQPQHF. CDR3 DNA: TGTGCCAGCGGGGGCCGTCAGCCCCAGCATTTT.

CDR3 bases: TGTGCCAGCAGTACCCCCCCATGGGGCCTTCAGCCCCAGCATTTT. Protein product: CASSTPPWGLQPQHF. This chain links TRBV6-6 with TRBJ1-5, with TRBD1 as a possible D gene (5 bases). CDR3 size: 15 residues. V dropped 5 bases and J dropped 6 bases, with 17 bases sitting between them. CDR1 and CDR2 (germline): MNHNY, SVGAGI (reference sequence).

This clone was seen just once. The chain carries TRBV11-2 and TRBJ2-7; D is ambiguous. Trimming removed 4 bases from V and 2 bases from J, with 9 bases in between. Germline CDR1 and CDR2: SGHAT and FQNNGV. The CDR3 consists of 13 residues. CDR3 nucleotide sequence: TGTGCCAGCAGCTCAGAGAGAGCCTACGAGCAGTACTTC. Amino acid sequence: CASSSERAYEQYF.

The chain combines TRBV14 with TRBJ2-1; tentatively, D is TRBD2 (5 bases). Per the germline V gene, CDR1 is SGHDN and CDR2 is FVKESK. The CDR3 is made up of 15 amino acids. The ends were cut back, 1 base at V and 6 bases at J, with 13 bases in the middle. The CDR3 here is CASSQVEAGSNEQFF. CDR3 coding DNA: TGTGCCAGCAGCCAAGTAGAGGCGGGCTCCAATGAGCAGTTCTTC.

The chain has TRBV5-8 and TRBJ2-3, with D perhaps given as TRBD1 or TRBD2 (7 bases each). V gave up 3 bases and J gave up 2 bases, with 16 bases separating them. This CDR3 has 16 residues. The germline CDR1 and CDR2 sequences are SGHTS and YDEGEE. CDR3 sequence reads: CASSSGGGQNTDTQYF. The CDR3 nucleotides are TGTGCCAGCAGCTCTGGGGGGGGACAGAACACAGATACGCAGTATTTT.

V gene TRBV21-1 combines with J gene TRBJ1-6. TRBV21-1 is a documented pseudogene. There are 13 residues in the CDR3. This CDR3 is CASSTPKGGPLHF. CDR3 bases: TGTGCCAGCAGCACACCCAAGGGGGGGCCCCTCCACTTT.

This clone was detected only once. The rearrangement uses TRBV20-1 and TRBJ2-2; D remains unclear. Germline V gene sequence: CDR1 DFQATT, CDR2 SNEGSKA (reference sequence). CDR3 size: 13 residues. The V end was cut by 4 bases, the J end by 1 base, with 7 bases between. The DNA for the CDR3 is TGCAGTGCTATTGAAGTGAACACCGGGGAGCTGTTTTTT. Protein: CSAIEVNTGELFF.

This clone was counted a single time. The V gene is TRBV5-4, the J gene TRBJ2-7; D not resolved. The V end was cut by 1 base, the J end by 3 bases, with 5 bases between. The germline CDR1 and CDR2 sequences are SGHNT and YYREEE (reference sequence). The CDR3 extends over 12 amino acids. The CDR3 bases are TGTGCCAGCAGCTTGCTGGGCTACGAGCAGTACTTC. Translated: CASSLLGYEQYF. The whole variable domain, remainder taken from reference TRBV5-4 and TRBJ2-7, is ETGVTQSPTHLIKTRGQQVTLRCSSQSGHNTVSWYQQALGQGPQFIFQYYREEENGRGNFPPRFSGLQFPNYSSELNVNALELDDSALYLCASSLLGYEQYFGPGTRLTVT.

This sequence joins TRBV19 and TRBJ2-1, with 13 bases aligning to TRBD2. The CDR3 totals 15 residues. Per the germline V gene, CDR1 is LNHDA and CDR2 is SQIVND (reference sequence). V shed 5 bases and J 8 bases; nucleotides not matched to a gene: 6. CDR3: CASSLRTSGSDEQFF. In DNA form, the CDR3 reads TGTGCCAGTAGTCTCAGGACTAGCGGGAGCGATGAGCAGTTCTTC.

The chain uses TRBV30 and TRBJ2-5; the D is unclear. This CDR3 region has 14 residues. From germline, CDR1 is GTSNPN and CDR2 SVGIG (reference sequence). V was trimmed by 0 bases and J by 4 bases, leaving 12 bases between them. The CDR3 bases are TGTGCCTGGAGTGTACAATGGCACCGAGAGACCCAGTACTTC. Residues: CAWSVQWHRETQYF.

The gene calls are TRBV7-6 and TRBJ2-2, with D unclear. V was clipped by 1 base and J by 5 bases, with 8 bases between them. CDR1 is SGHVS and CDR2 is FNYEAQ in the germline V gene. The CDR3 totals 14 residues. For the CDR3, the DNA is TGTGCCAGCAGCTTAGAGTTAAGGACCGGGGAGCTGTTTTTT. Protein sequence: CASSLELRTGELFF.

J is TRBJ1-5 and V is TRBV29-1; D not resolved. The CDR3 contains 14 residues. Germline V gene sequence: CDR1 SQVTM, CDR2 ANQGSEA. With 5 bases removed from V and 5 bases from J, the gap between germline ends came to 16 bases. The CDR3 nucleotides are TGCAGCGTTCTGGAAAAGGGCCCCTATCAGCCCCAGCATTTT. Amino acid sequence: CSVLEKGPYQPQHF.

The genes are TRBV27 and TRBJ2-3; 7 positions agree with TRBD2. The CDR3 is 14 residues long. With 6 bases clipped from V and 6 bases from J, the junction kept 9 bases outside the gene matches. CDR1 and CDR2 (germline): MNHEY, SMNVEV (reference sequence). CDR3 sequence (DNA): TGTGCCAGCAGGGGGGAGGGGTCCTCGGATACGCAGTATTTT. Its translation is CASRGEGSSDTQYF.

J is TRBJ2-5 and V is TRBV14; tentative D call: TRBD2 (5 bases). Germline V CDR1 and CDR2: SGHDN, FVKESK. Trimming pared 2 bases from V and 1 base from J, leaving 14 bases between. The CDR3 totals 16 residues. The CDR3 bases are TGTGCCAGCAGCCAAAGGAAGGGAGCCATCCAAGAGACCCAGTACTTC. Translating it yields CASSQRKGAIQETQYF.

The chain uses TRBV20-1 and TRBJ1-2; tentative D call: TRBD1 (5 bases). The germline V gene encodes CDR1 DFQATT and CDR2 SNEGSKA (reference sequence). V gave up 5 bases and J gave up 7 bases, with 11 bases separating them. This CDR3 comprises 11 residues. For the CDR3, the DNA is TGCAGTGCTCCTGATCAGGGTGGCTACACCTTC. This encodes CSAPDQGGYTF.

This CDR3 reads CASTWGSGYTF. Here the CDR3 DNA reads TGTGCCAGCACCTGGGGGAGCGGCTACACCTTC. The chain recombines TRBV12-3 or TRBV12-4 with TRBJ1-2, with a weak D call TRBD1 (5 bases). This CDR3 has 11 residues. Trimming cost V 7 bases and J 8 bases, with 11 bases left between them.

V usage is TRBV11-2 and J usage is TRBJ1-2; D unclear. V lost 1 base to trimming and J lost 2 bases, with 11 bases between them. The CDR3 spans 15 residues. The germline CDR1 and CDR2 sequences are SGHAT and FQNNGV. The DNA of the CDR3 is TGTGCCAGCAGCTTAGCCCAGAATATAAACTATGGCTACACCTTC. Translating gives CASSLAQNINYGYTF.

The chain links TRBV7-2 to TRBJ1-2, with 11 bases that match TRBD1. The V gene's germline CDR1 is SGHTA and CDR2 FQGNSA. V dropped 3 bases and J dropped 5; count of bases not matched to a gene: 2. The CDR3 loop spans 14 amino acids. In DNA form, the CDR3 reads TGTGCCAGCAGCTTGGACAGGGGGCCATATGGCTACACCTTC. Translated: CASSLDRGPYGYTF.